This is a list of T cell receptor beta chains from one sample in a study of blood T cells in healthy people across ages. In TCRdb, the 5' RACE reads were re-called with MiXCR into one record per CDR3 protein. The profile covers about a million distinct CDR3 sequences, with about 51% appearing a single time and about 22% taken by the ten largest. The sequenced sample consisted of blood. The receptors originated from a woman aged 55-69 years in good health. Both conserved end residues are trimmed from each CDR3.

V gene	J gene	CDR3 protein
TRBV4-2	-	ASSQGEGGMDEQY
TRBV6-2/TRBV6-3	TRBJ2-7	ASSSRLRPYEQY
TRBV4-2	-	ASSQRAGGRIYEQY
TRBV28	TRBJ1-4	ASRMGQGVGKLF
TRBV5-1	TRBJ2-1	ASSPTYNEQF
TRBV6-1	TRBJ2-7	ASGTTDSYEQY
TRBV28	TRBJ2-7	ASSFGTSGPFYEQY
TRBV28	TRBJ1-5	ASREGGLSNQPQH
TRBV6-6	TRBJ2-1	ASSSSSSYSEQF
TRBV5-5	TRBJ1-5	ASSSWTENQPQH
TRBV5-1	TRBJ2-1	ASSLGDRENYNEQF
TRBV29-1	TRBJ2-1	SDLLAAAPSYNEQF
TRBV20-1	-	SAQGDLGETQY
TRBV29-1	TRBJ2-7	SVEGEVRYPPHYEQY
TRBV3-1	TRBJ2-1	ASSQVLAVYNEQF
TRBV4-1	TRBJ2-1	ASSQDQAGDRGEQF